This is a list of T cell receptor beta chains from one sample in a study of identical twins' blood T cells. MiXCR, run by TCRdb on the 5' RACE reads, gives a single entry per CDR3 protein. The sample has roughly 380,000 distinct CDR3 sequences; roughly 30% are singletons. Sequenced sample: PBMCs. The receptors come from a woman aged 18-55 years in good health. Both conserved end residues are part of each CDR3. A D gene is named only where the DNA matches it firmly. Clone size is not always given. Where it is, it says once, few, many or a class for expanded clones.

V	J	D	size	DNA	CDR3
TRBV20-1	TRBJ1-2	TRBD1	few	TGCAGTGCTGAGGACAGGGCCTATGGCTACACCTTC	CSAEDRAYGYTF
TRBV2	TRBJ1-5	.	.	TGTGCCAGCAAGACCGAGGGAAGAAATCAGCCCCAGCATTTT	CASKTEGRNQPQHF
TRBV6-6	TRBJ2-2	TRBD2	.	TGTGCATCACACACAGCGGGAGGGAGGAACACCGGGGAGCTGTTTTTT	CASHTAGGRNTGELFF
TRBV10-3	TRBJ1-5	.	.	TGTGCCGTCCAAAGGAAGCCCCAGCATTTT	CAVQRKPQHF
TRBV12-3/TRBV12-4	TRBJ2-3	.	.	TGTGCCAGCAGTTTTTTCAGGTGGGGATCCACAGATACGCAGTATTTT	CASSFFRWGSTDTQYF
TRBV6-5	TRBJ2-2	.	few	TGTGCCAGCAGCCCCCGCAGGGTAGTTGCCGGGGAGCTGTTTTTT	CASSPRRVVAGELFF
TRBV7-8	TRBJ1-1	.	.	TGTGCCAGCAGCTTAGGAACGTCCAGGAGGAACACTGAAGCTTTCTTT	CASSLGTSRRNTEAFF
TRBV6-2/TRBV6-3	TRBJ2-1	.	.	TGTACCAGCATCAGAAAGAATGAGCAGTTCTTC	CTSIRKNEQFF
TRBV10-3	TRBJ2-1	.	.	TGTGCCATCAGAGATAGTAGCGCCTACAATGAGCAGTTCTTC	CAIRDSSAYNEQFF
TRBV19	TRBJ2-3	.	few	TGTGCCAGTAGTAACAGATTGTATCCAGATACGCAGTATTTT	CASSNRLYPDTQYF
TRBV28	TRBJ2-7	TRBD1	.	TGTGCCAGCAGTTACACCCCCGGACAGGATATCTACGAGCAGTACTTC	CASSYTPGQDIYEQYF
TRBV9	TRBJ1-2	.	few	TGTGCCAGCAGCGTAGATAGGGCACCTCCTTTGGGCTACACCTTC	CASSVDRAPPLGYTF
TRBV19	TRBJ2-7	.	few	TGTGCCAGTAGCCAGACAGGAACTACCTACGAGCAGTACTTC	CASSQTGTTYEQYF
TRBV27	TRBJ2-3	TRBD2	.	TGTGCCAGCAGTCCCCTAGCGGGGGGGCGAGGAGATACGCAGTATTTT	CASSPLAGGRGDTQYF
TRBV20-1	TRBJ2-4	.	few	TGCAGTGCCCAGGGAGTAGCCAAAAACATTCAGTACTTC	CSAQGVAKNIQYF
TRBV4-3	TRBJ2-1	TRBD1	.	TGCGCCAGCAGCCGAGGACAGGGGCTATACAATGAGCAGTTCTTC	CASSRGQGLYNEQFF
TRBV9	TRBJ2-4	TRBD2	.	TGTGCCAGCAGCCCCGGGACTAGCGGGCTTCTAGCCAAAAACATTCAGTACTTC	CASSPGTSGLLAKNIQYF
TRBV29-1	TRBJ1-2	TRBD1	few	TGCAGCGTTGAAGATGACGGACAGGGTAGATGGGCTAACTATGGCTACACCTTC	CSVEDDGQGRWANYGYTF
TRBV6-2/TRBV6-3	TRBJ1-2	.	.	TGTGCCAGCAGTTACAGTCGAGGGTATGGCTACACCTTC	CASSYSRGYGYTF
TRBV4-3	TRBJ1-1	.	many	TGCGCCAGCAGCCAAGCTCCGGGTTACACTGAAGCTTTCTTT	CASSQAPGYTEAFF
TRBV7-2	TRBJ1-5	.	.	TGTGCCAGCAGCTCACAGGGTTTGTTCAATCAGCCCCAGCATTTT	CASSSQGLFNQPQHF
TRBV7-9	TRBJ2-5	TRBD2	.	TGTGCCAGCAGTCGGGGGGGCTATCGACAAGAGACCCAGTACTTC	CASSRGGYRQETQYF
TRBV29-1	TRBJ1-1	.	many	TGCAGCGCTGACCCCGGGAACCAGCAAGCTTTCTTT	CSADPGNQQAFF
TRBV5-1	TRBJ2-2	TRBD2	.	TGCGCCAGCAGCTTGGTATGGCTAGCGGAAAACACCGGGGAGCTGTTTTTT	CASSLVWLAENTGELFF
TRBV29-1	TRBJ1-1	.	few	TGCAGCGCCGTGGAGACTGAAGCTTTCTTT	CSAVETEAFF
TRBV27	TRBJ1-6	TRBD1	many	TGTGCCAGCAGTTCACCGGACAGGAATAATTCACCCCTCCACTTT	CASSSPDRNNSPLHF
TRBV5-1	TRBJ2-1	TRBD2	.	TGCGCCAGCAGCTTGTTCCTAGCGGGAGGGGACAATGAGCAGTTCTTC	CASSLFLAGGDNEQFF
TRBV20-1	TRBJ1-5	.	few	TGCAGTGCTAGAGATCACCAGAGACTTAGCAATCAGCCCCAGCATTTT	CSARDHQRLSNQPQHF
TRBV6-2/TRBV6-3	TRBJ1-3	.	.	TGTGCCAGCAGTGACCGTCTTCGGGTGAGCTCTGGAAACACCATATATTTT	CASSDRLRVSSGNTIYF
TRBV12-3/TRBV12-4	TRBJ2-7	TRBD1	.	TGTGCCAGCAGTTCCCAGGACAGGGACGAGCAGTACTTC	CASSSQDRDEQYF
TRBV7-9	TRBJ2-5	.	few	TGTGCCAGCAGCTTGTCAGGGGAGGTCCAGTACTTC	CASSLSGEVQYF
TRBV20-1	TRBJ1-1	.	few	TGCAGTGCTGGTAGGGCTGACGGGCTAAACACTGAAGCTTTCTTT	CSAGRADGLNTEAFF
TRBV15	TRBJ2-3	.	few	TGTGCCACCAGCAGAGATAAAGGCCGGATCACAGATACGCAGTATTTT	CATSRDKGRITDTQYF
TRBV29-1	TRBJ1-2	.	few	TGCAGCGTTCGACGGAAGCCAGCTAACTATGGCTACACCTTC	CSVRRKPANYGYTF
TRBV5-1	TRBJ1-2	.	few	TGCGCCAGCAGCTTTTCCCCCGGGGCCTATGGCTACACCTTC	CASSFSPGAYGYTF
TRBV9	TRBJ1-2	.	.	TGTGCCAGCAGCGTAGGGTGGGGGCATAACTATGGCTACACCTTC	CASSVGWGHNYGYTF
TRBV6-5	TRBJ2-1	TRBD2	.	TGTGCCAGCAGTTCCCGGGACTACCTTGGGAATGAGCAGTTCTTC	CASSSRDYLGNEQFF
TRBV3-1	TRBJ1-4	.	many	TGTGCCAGCAGCCTGACCAGGGGCTCTGAAAAACTGTTTTTT	CASSLTRGSEKLFF
TRBV29-1	TRBJ1-4	TRBD1	.	TGCAGCGTTGGAGACAGGGGATCTAGTGAAAAACTGTTTTTT	CSVGDRGSSEKLFF
TRBV6-2/TRBV6-3	TRBJ1-1	.	.	TGTGCCAGCAGTTACTCGACTTTCTCGGGGGAGGCTTTCTTT	CASSYSTFSGEAFF
TRBV10-3	TRBJ2-7	TRBD1	few	TGTGCCATCAGTGAATACCTCCAATCGACAGGGGAAGGAATCTACGAGCAGTACTTC	CAISEYLQSTGEGIYEQYF
TRBV9	TRBJ2-7	TRBD1	.	TGTGCCAGCAGCGGACAGGGGTATATCTCCTACGAGCAGTACTTC	CASSGQGYISYEQYF
TRBV11-2	TRBJ1-3	.	few	TGTGCCAGCAGCAGGGACTTGGGAAACACCATATATTTT	CASSRDLGNTIYF
TRBV29-1	TRBJ1-1	.	.	TGCAGCGTTGAAAGGCAGCCAACTGAAGCTTTCTTT	CSVERQPTEAFF
TRBV15	TRBJ1-1	.	few	TGTGCCACCAGCAGACTCGTCACGGAGAACACTGAAGCTTTCTTT	CATSRLVTENTEAFF
TRBV6-5	TRBJ2-7	TRBD2	.	TGTGCCAGCAGTGCCGAGCGGGAGAGCCGTGGCGCCTACGAGCAGTACTTC	CASSAERESRGAYEQYF
TRBV29-1	TRBJ1-1	.	many	TGCAGCGTTGAAGGCGGCTGGGGTGGTGCTTTCTTT	CSVEGGWGGAFF
TRBV10-3	TRBJ2-7	.	few	TGTGCCATCAGCGCGACTGTTTACGAGCAGTACTTC	CAISATVYEQYF
TRBV5-1	TRBJ1-4	.	few	TGCGCCAGTGGGGCGGAGGCAACTAATGAAAAACTGTTTTTT	CASGAEATNEKLFF
TRBV25-1	TRBJ2-2	.	.	TGTGCCAGCAGTGAATCTCGACGGGGTGGCACCGGGGAGCTGTTTTTT	CASSESRRGGTGELFF
TRBV5-6	TRBJ1-2	.	many	TGTGCCAGCAGCTTGTCGGGGGATTATGGCTACACCTTC	CASSLSGDYGYTF
TRBV7-2	TRBJ2-7	.	.	TGTGCCAGCAGCTTCGAGCATACGACCTACTTC	CASSFEHTTYF
TRBV19	TRBJ1-1	.	.	TGTGCCAGTAGTAGAGGACCGAGGAACACTGAAGCTTTCTTT	CASSRGPRNTEAFF